This TCR beta chain originates from a study of hypomethylating agent response in myelodysplastic syndrome. Study-wide background: Of these patients, about six responded (complete response or hematologic improvement) and 4 or 5 did not. Study findings and constraints: After hypomethylating agent treatment, diversity and clonality showed no significant change, overall or by response.

The germline CDR1 and CDR2 sequences are SGHDN and FVKESK. Trimming took 0 bases from V and 6 from J; bases not matched to a gene: 8. This CDR3 comprises 17 residues. On this clone: Its antigen is not known.

The protocol was immunoSEQ multiplex PCR, while the TCRdb copy is restricted to in-frame clones and leaves out a portion. This table has around 1,600 clones, around nine tenths appearing once. The specimen comprised bone marrow, sampled before or after starting hypomethylating agent treatment for myelodysplastic syndrome (not recorded which). The gene calls are TRBV14 and TRBJ2-2; 9 bases line up with TRBD2. The sequence derives from a human donor with myelodysplastic syndrome. The CDR3 is CASSQETAGGPAGELFF. The CDR3 DNA follows: TGTGCCAGCAGCCAAGAAACGGCGGGGGGGCCTGCCGGGGAGCTGTTTTTT.